This T cell receptor beta chain was observed in a study of blood T cells in healthy people across ages. Every sample gave at least 5.5 micrograms of total RNA when it was extracted. Per the germline V gene, CDR1 is DFQATT and CDR2 is SNEGSKA (reference sequence). Trimming took 5 bases from V and 7 from J; bases not matched to a gene: 10. The CDR3 totals 14 residues. The use of a sample-barcoded 5' primer and a J-beta primer mix characterized a second PCR of roughly 7 to 11 cycles. TCRdb itself ran the 5' RACE reads through MiXCR, one entry per CDR3 protein. Here the sample spans 730,000 or so distinct CDR3 sequences, around 38% being singletons.

This receptor was identified in an elderly man in good health. V gene TRBV20-1 combines with J gene TRBJ2-3; 9 bases are shared with TRBD2. Specimen: blood. The CDR3 loop is CSAPFAGGPNTQYF. In nucleotides, the CDR3 is TGCAGTGCTCCCTTCGCGGGGGGGCCGAATACGCAGTATTTT.